Each of the 24 T cell receptor beta chains below was sequenced from the same sample in a study of regulatory T cells in long-lasting Graves disease. According to the study, TCR beta libraries were built with iRepertoire HTBI primers and CDR3-region Arm-PCR. MiXCR was run by TCRdb on the multiplex PCR reads, yielding one entry per CDR3 protein. The sample yields roughly 420,000 distinct CDR3 sequences, about 15% seen once. Specified time point: newly diagnosed GD, antithyroid drugs for less than 3 months. PBMC-extracted RNA yielded the TCR library. A further study also used this sample, focusing on T cells in Graves' hyperthyroidism and ophthalmopathy.

The source material was peripheral blood mononuclear cells (PBMCs), sampled at new diagnosis, from a patient treated with antithyroid drugs. The receptor source for this set is a woman aged 25 to 39 with Graves disease.

This clonotype showed up many times. The chain combines TRBV2 with TRBJ2-7; no definite D call. Per germline, CDR1 SNHLY and CDR2 FYNNEI. The CDR3 length is 10 residues. V lost 7 bases and J 8 bases, leaving 9 bases between the germline ends. In DNA form, the CDR3 reads TGTGCCAGCACAACGGCCAAGCAGTACTTC. Its protein product is CASTTAKQYF. The full variable domain, with the rest looked up from reference TRBV2 and TRBJ2-7, is EPEVTQTPSHQVTQMGQEVILRCVPISNHLYFYWYRQILGQKVEFLVSFYNNEISEKSEIFDDQFSVERPDGSNFTLKIRSTKLEDSAMYFCASTTAKQYFGPGTRLTVT.

Ten or more counts support this clonotype. The chain has TRBV3-1 and TRBJ2-1; the match to TRBD1 covers 8 bases. CDR1 LGHDT and CDR2 YNNKEL come from the germline V gene (reference sequence). With V trimmed by 3 bases and J by 5 bases, 6 bases remained unmatched. The CDR3 has 15 residues. The CDR3 loop is CASSQPGQANNEQFF. The CDR3 DNA follows: TGTGCCAGCAGCCAGCCGGGACAGGCGAACAATGAGCAGTTCTTC.

In its sample, this clonotype was seen a few times. CDR3 nucleotides: TGTGCCAGTAGTATCGTCATGACGACCAATGAGCAGTTCTTC. Residues: CASSIVMTTNEQFF. The gene calls are TRBV19 and TRBJ2-1; D is unclear. Germline CDR1 and CDR2: LNHDA and SQIVND (reference sequence). The germline V and J ends were trimmed by 3 bases and 6 bases, with 12 bases remaining between them. This CDR3 is 14 amino acids long.

In this sample, this clonotype turned up many times. This rearrangement joins TRBV20-1 to TRBJ2-3, with 12 bases identical to TRBD2. J gave up 4 bases and V 5 bases, and 10 bases lay outside the gene matches. The CDR3 is 16 amino acids. The germline V gene has CDR1 DFQATT and CDR2 SNEGSKA (reference sequence). The CDR3 loop is CSASLRTSGIPDTQYF. CDR3 DNA: TGCAGTGCTTCCCTCCGGACTAGCGGGATCCCAGATACGCAGTATTTT.

This clonotype has only a few counts. The CDR3 DNA reads TGTGCCACCCAGGGGCTGGCTAATGAGCAGTTCTTC. This encodes CATQGLANEQFF. The rearrangement joins TRBV24-1 to TRBJ2-1; tentatively, D is TRBD1 (6 bases). Trimming took 9 bases from V and 7 from J, leaving 12 bases between them. The CDR3 is 12 residues long. The germline gives CDR1 KGHDR, CDR2 SFDVKD.

The rearrangement joins TRBV6-2 or TRBV6-3 to TRBJ2-1; 9 bases match TRBD2. The CDR3 has 16 amino acids. Germline-derived CDR1 and CDR2 are MNHEY and SVGEGT. The trim removed 6 bases at V and 0 bases at J, leaving 6 bases unmatched. CDR3 DNA: TGTGCCAGCAGGCATAGCGGGAGCGACTCCTACAATGAGCAGTTCTTC. This translates into CASRHSGSDSYNEQFF.

This clonotype has a count of ten or more. The V and J genes are TRBV28 and TRBJ1-2, with D possibly matching TRBD1 (6 bases). Deletions cut 5 bases from V and 5 bases from J, with 15 bases between. The germline V gene encodes CDR1 MDHEN and CDR2 SYDVKM. The CDR3 loop spans 14 amino acids. The CDR3 loop reads CASSPSRTEYGYTF. The CDR3, as DNA: TGTGCCAGCAGTCCTTCCCGGACAGAGTATGGCTACACCTTC.

Concerning this clonotype itself: An end of the junction does not agree with germline; a read error may underlie this. CDR3 bases: TGTGCCAGCAGCCGCTGGGATAGCAATCAGCCCCAGCATTTT. Amino acid sequence: CASSRWDSNQPQHF. J is TRBJ1-5 and V is TRBV5-1; D is undetermined. This CDR3 is built from 14 residues. Germline CDR1 is SGHRS and CDR2 is YFSETQ.

This clonotype was seen a handful of times. J is TRBJ1-2 and V is TRBV4-3; the D is unclear. The length of the CDR3 is 16 residues. Germline loops: CDR1 LGHNA, CDR2 YSLEER. The V end was cut by 0 bases, the J end by 7 bases, with 18 bases between. CDR3 in amino acids: CASSQDEVRISGGYTF. Here the CDR3 DNA reads TGCGCCAGCAGCCAAGATGAGGTTAGGATCAGCGGTGGCTACACCTTC.

On this clonotype itself: This sequence is one base from a far larger clone and is likely a read error. V is TRBV7-3 and J is TRBJ2-3; D remains ambiguous. V gave up 11 bases and J gave up 2 bases, with 14 bases separating them. Germline CDR1 is SGHTA and CDR2 is FQGTGA. The CDR3 loop spans 13 amino acids. The CDR3 sequence: CAWSVSPTDTQYF. CDR3 coding DNA: TGTGCCTGGAGTGTAAGTCCCACAGATACGCAGTATTTT. Full variable domain (outside the CDR3, taken from reference TRBV7-3 and TRBJ2-3): GAGVSQTPSNKVTEKGKYVELRCDPISGHTALYWYRQSLGQGPEFLIYFQGTGAADDSGLPNDRFFAVRPEGSVSTLKIQRTERGDSAVYLCAWSVSPTDTQYFGPGTRLTVL.

This clonotype was observed at least ten times. The V call is TRBV20-1, the J call TRBJ2-7; 7 bases line up with TRBD2. CDR3 length: 12 residues. Trimming removed 1 base from V and 6 bases from J; junction bases left unmatched: 3. Germline V gene data show CDR1 as DFQATT and CDR2 as SNEGSKA (reference sequence). This CDR3 reads CSARAWEGEQYF. The CDR3 coding sequence is TGCAGTGCTAGAGCCTGGGAGGGCGAGCAGTACTTC.

In its sample, this clonotype was seen many times. V usage is TRBV27 and J usage is TRBJ2-7; 10 bases fit TRBD1. Losses at the gene ends were 3 bases for V and 5 bases for J; bases not matched to a gene: 4. This CDR3 comprises 14 residues. The germline gives CDR1 MNHEY, CDR2 SMNVEV (reference sequence). CDR3 nucleotide sequence: TGTGCCAGCAGTTTCGGGGACAGGGGCCACGAGCAGTACTTC. This codes for CASSFGDRGHEQYF.

This clonotype was recorded many times. The rearrangement links TRBV9 to TRBJ1-1; D unclear. The germline V gene has CDR1 SGDLS and CDR2 YYNGEE. V lost 0 bases, J lost 0 bases, and 6 bases lay in between. The CDR3 is 14 residues long. The CDR3 bases are TGTGCCAGCAGCGTAGCAGTTATGAACACTGAAGCTTTCTTT. This gives the protein CASSVAVMNTEAFF.

This clonotype has only a few counts. The chain joins TRBV6-1 to TRBJ1-6, with unresolved D. The V and J ends lost 7 bases and 10 bases respectively, with 14 bases between them. Germline lookup yields CDR1 MNHNS and CDR2 SASEGT. The CDR3 spans 13 residues. The CDR3 sequence: CASKQNEGSPLHF. CDR3 DNA sequence: TGTGCCAGCAAGCAGAACGAAGGATCACCCCTCCACTTT.

This clonotype was seen a few times. The chain carries TRBV11-2 and TRBJ2-1; possible D gene TRBD2, 6 bases. This CDR3 region has 18 residues. Germline V lookup: CDR1 SGHAT, CDR2 FQNNGV. Trimming took 0 bases from V and 4 from J, leaving 19 bases between them. CDR3 loop: CASSLEWGSGRDYNEQFF. The CDR3 DNA reads as TGTGCCAGCAGCTTAGAATGGGGTAGCGGAAGGGATTACAATGAGCAGTTCTTC.

This clonotype showed up many times. The J gene is TRBJ1-2, the V gene TRBV7-9, with 7 positions matching TRBD1. The V gene's germline CDR1 is SEHNR and CDR2 FQNEAQ (reference sequence). The CDR3 extends over 15 amino acids. Trimming cost V 4 bases and J 0 bases; bases outside gene matches: 5. The CDR3 sequence is CASSSQGQANYGYTF. The CDR3 coding sequence is TGTGCCAGCAGCTCTCAAGGACAGGCTAACTATGGCTACACCTTC.

This chain connects TRBV12-3 or TRBV12-4 to TRBJ2-2, with TRBD1 matching 7 bases. J lost 11 bases, V lost 6 bases, and 12 bases had no gene match. The CDR3 totals 14 residues. The CDR3 reads CASSPDRARYELFF. The CDR3 DNA sequence: TGTGCCAGCAGCCCAGACAGGGCAAGGTACGAGCTGTTTTTT.

About this clonotype: Because it lacks the conserved phenylalanine or tryptophan at the end, this CDR3 is likely a read error. The chain has TRBV6-2 or TRBV6-3 and TRBJ2-1, with D perhaps being TRBD1 or TRBD2 (5 bases each). The CDR3 runs to 14 residues. Trimming cost V 5 bases and J 4 bases, with 12 bases left between them. CDR1 is MNHEY, CDR2 SVGEGT, per germline. CDR3 coding DNA: TGTGCCAGCAGTGCCCCGGGGACGTACAATGAGCAGTTCCTC. It codes for CASSAPGTYNEQFL.

This clonotype was observed at least ten times. This sequence joins TRBV6-1 and TRBJ2-3; tentative D call: TRBD2 (5 bases). The CDR3 is 17 residues long. Trimming stripped 5 bases from V and 2 bases from J, with 20 bases between. The germline gives CDR1 MNHNS, CDR2 SASEGT. The CDR3 DNA sequence: TGTGCCAGCAGTCGAGGCACCCTAGCTCGACCCACAGATACGCAGTATTTT. This translates into CASSRGTLARPTDTQYF.

This chain links TRBV7-6 with TRBJ2-1; 13 positions agree with TRBD2. Per germline, CDR1 SGHVS and CDR2 FNYEAQ. The trim removed 4 bases at V and 7 bases at J, leaving 7 bases unmatched. The CDR3 runs 16 residues. The CDR3 DNA reads as TGTGCCAGCAGCTCAAGGGGGACTAGCGGGAAAAATGAGCAGTTCTTC. This sequence encodes CASSSRGTSGKNEQFF.

This clonotype has ten or more counts. CDR3 in DNA: TGTGCCAGCAGCTTAAACAGAGGGAGCGCTGAAGCTTTCTTT. Its translation is CASSLNRGSAEAFF. The V gene is TRBV7-3, the J gene TRBJ1-1, with unresolved D. Per germline, CDR1 SGHTA and CDR2 FQGTGA. The CDR3 runs to 14 residues. Trimming pared 1 base from V and 6 bases from J, leaving 12 bases between.

In its sample, this clonotype was seen many times. The J gene is TRBJ2-5, the V gene TRBV19; perhaps TRBD1 as D (6 bases). With 1 base removed from V and 6 bases from J, the gap between germline ends came to 18 bases. The CDR3 consists of 16 residues. Germline V CDR1 and CDR2: LNHDA, SQIVND (reference sequence). The CDR3 sequence: CASSIAPQGVGKTQYF. The CDR3 DNA is TGTGCCAGTAGTATAGCCCCACAGGGTGTCGGGAAGACCCAGTACTTC.

The chain recombines TRBV29-1 with TRBJ2-7; D is possibly TRBD1 (6 bases). The CDR3 is made up of 19 amino acids. In germline, CDR1 is SQVTM, CDR2 ANQGSEA. V was pared by 6 bases and J by 2 bases, with 32 bases between. Here the CDR3 DNA reads TGCAGCGTGGGACCCAGAGAGGCAGGGGAGTGGGGTGGGGCCTACGAGCAGTACTTC. Its translation is CSVGPREAGEWGGAYEQYF.

This clonotype showed up many times. The genes are TRBV13 and TRBJ2-7; the D is unclear. The V gene lost 4 bases and the J gene lost 0 bases, with 10 bases spanning the gap. The germline CDR1 and CDR2 sequences are PRHDT and FYEKMQ (reference sequence). The CDR3 runs to 14 residues. The CDR3 loop reads CASSSRRPSYEQYF. The CDR3 DNA is TGTGCCAGCAGCTCCCGCCGGCCCTCCTACGAGCAGTACTTC.